This T cell receptor beta chain comes out of a study of spatial heterogeneity in lung cancer. Whole-study findings and limits: It was found that expanded intratumoral alpha and beta TCR counts tracked tumor mutation counts.

The time point: sample taken at primary tumor resection. TCRdb reanalysed the 5' RACE reads using MiXCR and keeps one entry per CDR3 protein. The sample has around 20,000 distinct CDR3 sequences; 7% to 8% are singletons. A few counts support this clonotype. What it binds is unknown. V shed 8 bases and J shed 5 bases, with 15 bases lying between them. The CDR3 totals 13 residues. The germline V gene has CDR1 SNHLY and CDR2 FYNNEI. The origin of this receptor is a female donor with early-stage non-small cell lung cancer. V usage is TRBV2 and J usage is TRBJ1-2; D is ambiguous. The input for sequencing was lung tumor tissue, taken at surgery. The CDR3 coding sequence is TGTGCCAGCTGCGACGCAGACGGATATGGCTACACCTTC. It is translated as CASCDADGYGYTF.